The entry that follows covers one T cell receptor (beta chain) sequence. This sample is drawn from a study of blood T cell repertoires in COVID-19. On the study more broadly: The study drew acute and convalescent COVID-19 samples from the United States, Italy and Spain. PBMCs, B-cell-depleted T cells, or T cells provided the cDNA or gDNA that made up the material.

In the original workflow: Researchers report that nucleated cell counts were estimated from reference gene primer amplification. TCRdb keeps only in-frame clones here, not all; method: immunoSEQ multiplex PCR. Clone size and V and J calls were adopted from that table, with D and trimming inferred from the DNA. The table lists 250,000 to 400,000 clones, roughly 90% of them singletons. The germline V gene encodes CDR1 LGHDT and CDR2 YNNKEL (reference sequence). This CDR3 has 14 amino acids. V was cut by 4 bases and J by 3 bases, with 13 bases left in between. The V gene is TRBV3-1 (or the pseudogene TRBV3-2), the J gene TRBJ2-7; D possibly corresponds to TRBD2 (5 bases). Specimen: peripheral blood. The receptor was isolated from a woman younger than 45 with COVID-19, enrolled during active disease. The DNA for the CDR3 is TGTGCCAGCAGCCTTCAGAGCGGTTACTACGAGCAGTACTTC. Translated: CASSLQSGYYEQYF.